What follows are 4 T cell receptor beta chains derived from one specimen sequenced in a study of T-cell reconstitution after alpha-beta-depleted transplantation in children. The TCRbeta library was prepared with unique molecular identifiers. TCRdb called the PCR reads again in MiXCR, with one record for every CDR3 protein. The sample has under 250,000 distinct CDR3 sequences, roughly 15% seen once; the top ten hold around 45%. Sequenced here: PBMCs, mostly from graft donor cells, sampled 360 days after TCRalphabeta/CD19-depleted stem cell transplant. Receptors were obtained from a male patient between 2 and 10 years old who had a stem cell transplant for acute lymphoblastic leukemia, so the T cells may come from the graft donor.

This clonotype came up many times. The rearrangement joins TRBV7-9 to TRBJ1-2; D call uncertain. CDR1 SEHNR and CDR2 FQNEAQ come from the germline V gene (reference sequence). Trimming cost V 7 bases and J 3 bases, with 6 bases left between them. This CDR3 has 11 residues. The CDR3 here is CASNNYYGYTF. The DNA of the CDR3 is TGTGCCAGCAACAATTACTATGGCTACACCTTC.

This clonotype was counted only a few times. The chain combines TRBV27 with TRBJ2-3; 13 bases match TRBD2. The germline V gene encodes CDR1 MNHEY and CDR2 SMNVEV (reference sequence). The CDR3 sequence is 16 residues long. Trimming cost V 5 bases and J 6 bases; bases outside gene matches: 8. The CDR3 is CASSMQLAGGRDTQYF. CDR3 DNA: TGTGCCAGCAGTATGCAACTAGCGGGGGGGCGCGATACGCAGTATTTT.

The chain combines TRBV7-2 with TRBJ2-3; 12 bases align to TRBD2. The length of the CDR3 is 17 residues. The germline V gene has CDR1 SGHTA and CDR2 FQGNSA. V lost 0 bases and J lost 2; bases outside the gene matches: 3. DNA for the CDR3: TGTGCCAGCAGCTTAGCCTCTAGCGGGGGGGCCACAGATACGCAGTATTTT. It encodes CASSLASSGGATDTQYF.

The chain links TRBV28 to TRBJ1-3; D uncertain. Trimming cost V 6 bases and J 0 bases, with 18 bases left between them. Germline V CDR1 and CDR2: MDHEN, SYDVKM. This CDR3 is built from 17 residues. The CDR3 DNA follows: TGTGCCAGCAGCCTAGTGGGCACTGTTAACTCTGGAAACACCATATATTTT. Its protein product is CASSLVGTVNSGNTIYF.